Listed below are T cell receptor beta chains from one sample, sequenced in a study of beta chain features in type 1 diabetes. TCRdb's table, derived via immunoSEQ multiplex PCR, lists solely in-frame clones and lacks some. The sample lists hundreds of thousands of clones, around 15% seen once, with 0.07% to 0.095% in the top ten. Specimen: naive CD4+ T cells from blood. These receptors were obtained from a man younger than 30 in good health. The CDR3 runs from the conserved cysteine through the conserved F or W. D genes are given only for firm matches. A row's size may be missing; if present it is once, few, many or a size class.

j_gene | d_gene | abundance | v_gene | CDR3nt | CDR3aa
TRBJ2-5 | TRBD1 | . | TRBV7-9 | TGTGCCAGCAGCTTAGGGGGACCGGGACAGGGGCAAGAGACCCAGTACTTC | CASSLGGPGQGQETQYF
TRBJ1-1 | . | few | TRBV7-2 | TGTGCCAGCAGCCCCTCCCAAGGCAACACTGAAGCTTTCTTT | CASSPSQGNTEAFF
TRBJ2-1 | TRBD1 | few | TRBV15 | TGTGCCACCAGCGGGATTCGCCCCGACAGGGGAGAGCAGTTCTTC | CATSGIRPDRGEQFF
TRBJ2-2 | . | . | TRBV2 | TGTGCCAGCAGTGAAAATGGGGGTATCGGGGAGCTGTTTTTT | CASSENGGIGELFF
TRBJ1-2 | TRBD1 | . | TRBV28 | TGTGCCAGCAGGCCGACAGGGAATCTATATGGCTACACCTTC | CASRPTGNLYGYTF
TRBJ1-2 | . | few | TRBV23-1 | TGCGCCAGCAGTCTTCCAGACCCCTATGGCTACACCTTC | CASSLPDPYGYTF
TRBJ1-1 | . | . | TRBV7-9 | TGTGCCAGCAGCCGTAACACTGAAGCTTTCTTT | CASSRNTEAFF
TRBJ2-1 | . | few | TRBV5-4 | TGTGCCAGCAGCTCCCGACAGTGGGCCTACAATGAGCAGTTCTTC | CASSSRQWAYNEQFF
TRBJ2-3 | . | . | TRBV7-2 | TGTGCCAGCAGCATAATCACAGATACGCAGTATTTT | CASSIITDTQYF
TRBJ1-2 | . | . | TRBV28 | TGTGCCAGCAGACGACGGGGCTACACCTTC | CASRRRGYTF
TRBJ2-7 | TRBD2 | . | TRBV7-9 | TGTGCCAGCAGCCCGGGGGGTTGGGAAGCCTCCTACGAGCAGTACTTC | CASSPGGWEASYEQYF
TRBJ1-1 | TRBD1 | few | TRBV7-2 | TGTGCCAGCAGCAGACAGGGCTCCACTGAAGCTTTCTTT | CASSRQGSTEAFF
TRBJ2-7 | . | . | TRBV4-1 | TGCGCCAGCAGCACCCCGGGTCCTGGGGCCTACGAGCAGTACTTC | CASSTPGPGAYEQYF
TRBJ1-3 | . | . | TRBV9 | TGTGCCAGCAGCGTAGCTCCCCCGGTCTCTGGAAACACCATATATTTT | CASSVAPPVSGNTIYF
TRBJ2-5 | TRBD1 | once | TRBV4-2 | TGTGCCAGCAGCCAAGTGGGCGCCGGGACAGCACAAGAGACCCAGTACTTC | CASSQVGAGTAQETQYF
TRBJ1-1 | . | . | TRBV29-1 | TGCAGCGCCGGACGTTTGAACACTGAAGCTTTCTTT | CSAGRLNTEAFF
TRBJ1-5 | . | few | TRBV4-3 | TGCGCCAGCAGCCAAGATAGCAGGGTGAATCAGCCCCAGCATTTT | CASSQDSRVNQPQHF
TRBJ1-4 | TRBD1 | few | TRBV18 | TGTGCCAGCTCACGTGGGACAGGGACTAATGAAAAACTGTTTTTT | CASSRGTGTNEKLFF
TRBJ2-1 | TRBD1 | few | TRBV5-4 | TGTGCCAGCAGGTTCGTCGGGACAGGGCCCTACAATGAGCAGTTCTTC | CASRFVGTGPYNEQFF
TRBJ2-1 | . | few | TRBV5-4 | TGTGCCAGCAGCCTGGACATAGGTTTGGGTGAGCAGTTCTTC | CASSLDIGLGEQFF
TRBJ2-7 | TRBD1 | few | TRBV18 | TGTGCCAGCTCACTTTTCCCTCCGGGACAGGGCTACGAGCAGTACTTC | CASSLFPPGQGYEQYF
TRBJ1-2 | . | . | TRBV28 | TGTGCCAGCACCTCAGGCGGTTCGAAGGGGTGCACCTTC | CASTSGGSKGCTF
TRBJ2-7 | . | . | TRBV28 | TGTGCCAGCAGTCTCTACGAGCAGTACTTC | CASSLYEQYF
TRBJ2-3 | TRBD1 | few | TRBV7-8 | TGTGCCAGCAGCCAACGGACAGGGAGAACAGATACGCAGTATTTT | CASSQRTGRTDTQYF
TRBJ2-5 | . | few | TRBV2 | TGTGCCAGCAGTGACAGGAGATCTCAAGAGACCCAGTACTTC | CASSDRRSQETQYF